The next 27 T cell receptor beta chains were all read from a single sample in a study of T cells in Graves' hyperthyroidism and ophthalmopathy. RNA transcripts gave rise to amplified TCR beta CDR3 regions. The HTBI primer set drove a first-round RT-PCR of the TCR CDR3. One entry per CDR3 protein, called by TCRdb with MiXCR from the multiplex PCR reads. The table shows a few hundred thousand distinct CDR3 sequences, with 15% to 17% occurring only once. Sequenced: blood. These receptors all come from a woman aged 30 to 39 with Graves' hyperthyroidism.

This clonotype has only a few counts. The rearrangement links TRBV13 to TRBJ2-1; D not certain. Germline CDR1 PRHDT, CDR2 FYEKMQ (reference sequence). V lost 7 bases and J 4 bases, leaving 11 bases between the germline ends. CDR3 size: 13 residues. CDR3 protein: CASNRGEYNEQFF. CDR3 coding DNA: TGTGCCAGCAACCGTGGGGAATACAATGAGCAGTTCTTC.

This clonotype occurred a few times. J is TRBJ2-1 and V is TRBV28; D perhaps matches TRBD2 (6 bases). The CDR3 consists of 15 residues. V was trimmed by 7 bases and J by 2 bases, leaving 15 bases between them. CDR1 MDHEN and CDR2 SYDVKM come from the germline V gene. The CDR3 region has the DNA TGTGCCAGCACTGATGGAGGAGGGCCCTACAATGAGCAGTTCTTC. Protein: CASTDGGGPYNEQFF.

Ten or more counts support this clonotype. The genes are TRBV20-1 and TRBJ2-1, with TRBD2 identical over 8 bases. The CDR3 is 14 amino acids. Germline loops: CDR1 DFQATT, CDR2 SNEGSKA (reference sequence). J lost 5 bases, V lost 2 bases, and 5 bases had no gene match. The CDR3: CSARPGLVDNEQFF. The CDR3 nucleotides read TGCAGTGCTAGACCGGGACTAGTAGACAATGAGCAGTTCTTC.

Concerning this clonotype itself: At one boundary the junction diverges from the germline segment, which might be a read error. J is TRBJ2-1 and V is TRBV24-1; D is ambiguous. The V gene's germline CDR1 is KGHDR and CDR2 SFDVKD. CDR3 length: 15 amino acids. The DNA for the CDR3 is TGTGCCACCGGTGAGCCCAGTCCATGGGGCAATGAGCAGTTCTTC. Residues: CATGEPSPWGNEQFF.

The V gene is TRBV30, the J gene TRBJ2-1; 16 bases are shared with TRBD2. Germline assignment: CDR1 GTSNPN and CDR2 SVGIG (reference sequence). This CDR3 comprises 16 residues. V was clipped by 2 bases and J by 8 bases; unmatched bases: 6. The DNA of the CDR3 is TGTGCCTGGAGTTGGGGACTAGCGGGAGGGCCCGATGAGCAGTTCTTC. It is translated as CAWSWGLAGGPDEQFF.

This clonotype was counted many times. The rearrangement links TRBV30 to TRBJ2-6; D unresolved. V dropped 2 bases and J dropped 0 bases, with 2 bases sitting between them. The CDR3 spans 13 residues. Germline loops: CDR1 GTSNPN, CDR2 SVGIG (reference sequence). CDR3 bases: TGTGCCTGGAGTCGCTCTGGGGCCAACGTCCTGACTTTC. Protein sequence: CAWSRSGANVLTF.

With regard to this clonotype: This may be a read error, as it is one base from a much larger clone. The rearrangement links TRBV5-1 to TRBJ2-7; 9 bases are a match to TRBD1. CDR1 and CDR2 from the germline V gene are SGHRS and YFSETQ. The CDR3 consists of 14 residues. This CDR3 is CAGSFGQGSYEQYF. The CDR3 DNA sequence: TGCGCCGGCAGCTTCGGACAGGGGTCCTACGAGCAGTACTTC.

This clonotype was observed at least ten times. The chain links TRBV18 to TRBJ1-1; 11 bases are shared with TRBD1. The length of the CDR3 is 12 residues. After removal of 6 bases from V and 10 bases from J, the junction contained 4 bases not matched to a gene. Germline lookup yields CDR1 KGHSH and CDR2 LQKENI. The CDR3 region has the DNA TGTGCCAGCTCTCTCGGACAGGGGGCAGCTTTCTTT. This gives the protein CASSLGQGAAFF. The full variable domain, with the rest looked up from reference TRBV18 and TRBJ1-1, is NAGVMQNPRHLVRRRGQEARLRCSPMKGHSHVYWYRQLPEEGLKFMVYLQKENIIDESGMPKERFSAEFPKEGPSILRIQQVVRGDSAAYFCASSLGQGAAFFGQGTRLTVV.

V is TRBV28 and J is TRBJ2-5, with D unresolved. There are 15 residues in the CDR3. Germline-derived CDR1 and CDR2 are MDHEN and SYDVKM. V lost 5 bases, J lost 1 base, and 14 bases lay in between. CDR3 protein: CASSPQTWTQETQYF. CDR3 in DNA: TGTGCCAGCAGTCCTCAGACGTGGACCCAAGAGACCCAGTACTTC.

This clonotype was recorded once. This could be a read error, since a much larger clone is one nucleotide away. The CDR3 carries no conserved terminal phenylalanine or tryptophan, so it likely arises from a read error. The V gene is TRBV6-2 or TRBV6-3, the J gene TRBJ2-5; D not certain. The CDR3 extends over 15 amino acids. CDR1 MNHEY and CDR2 SVGEGT come from the germline V gene. Between the trimmed V and J ends, which lost 0 bases and 3 bases, there was a span of 11 bases. The CDR3 DNA follows: TGTGCCAGCAGTTACTCGAGTTTCGAGGAAGAGACCCAGTACCTC. It codes for CASSYSSFEEETQYL.

There are many counts of this clonotype. This chain joins TRBV27 and TRBJ2-7; 7 bases are a match to TRBD2. Germline values: CDR1 MNHEY, CDR2 SMNVEV (reference sequence). Trimming took 4 bases from V and 2 from J; bases not matched to a gene: 5. CDR3 length: 14 residues. As DNA, the CDR3 is TGTGCCAGCAGTTGGGCTAGCGGCCCCTACGAGCAGTACTTC. Translation: CASSWASGPYEQYF.

This clonotype was seen only once. The chain uses TRBV14 and TRBJ2-7; TRBD1 matches at 7 bases. CDR1 is SGHDN and CDR2 is FVKESK in the germline V gene. V lost 2 bases, J lost 3 bases, and 1 base stayed unmatched. This CDR3 has 13 amino acids. CDR3 nucleotides: TGTGCCAGCAGCCAACAGGGGGACTACGAGCAGTACTTC. Encoded protein: CASSQQGDYEQYF.

The J gene is TRBJ1-2, the V gene TRBV6-1; 8 bases match TRBD1. The CDR3 consists of 13 residues. Germline CDR1 is MNHNS and CDR2 is SASEGT. With 5 bases clipped from V and 6 bases from J, the junction kept 5 bases outside the gene matches. The CDR3 spells CASSHRGVDGYTF. The CDR3 nucleotides are TGTGCCAGCAGTCACAGGGGGGTGGATGGCTACACCTTC.

This clonotype occurred many times. J is TRBJ2-5 and V is TRBV11-3; D perhaps matches TRBD2 (6 bases). CDR3 size: 13 residues. Per germline, CDR1 SGHNT and CDR2 YENEEA. V was shortened by 4 bases and J by 2 bases, with 8 bases between the two germline ends. The CDR3 bases are TGTGCCAGCAGCTCGGGGGTTCAAGAGACCCAGTACTTC. Amino acids: CASSSGVQETQYF.

The chain uses TRBV29-1 and TRBJ1-5; the D gene is possibly TRBD1 (6 bases). Per germline, CDR1 SQVTM and CDR2 ANQGSEA. The V and J ends lost 7 bases and 1 base respectively, with 17 bases between them. This CDR3 contains 15 residues. The CDR3 nucleotides are TGCAGCGGGGGGCAGGGTCTGCGAAGCAATCAGCCCCAGCATTTT. Its protein is CSGGQGLRSNQPQHF.

This clonotype was detected a few times. The chain uses TRBV2 and TRBJ1-5; D may be TRBD1 (5 bases). The CDR3 contains 14 residues. V lost 3 bases to trimming and J lost 5 bases, with 11 bases between them. Germline V CDR1 and CDR2: SNHLY, FYNNEI. CDR3 DNA: TGTGCCAGCAGTGAGTTCGGCAGGGATCAGCCCCAGCATTTT. It encodes CASSEFGRDQPQHF. The full variable domain, its missing parts supplied by reference TRBV2 and TRBJ1-5, is EPEVTQTPSHQVTQMGQEVILRCVPISNHLYFYWYRQILGQKVEFLVSFYNNEISEKSEIFDDQFSVERPDGSNFTLKIRSTKLEDSAMYFCASSEFGRDQPQHFGDGTRLSIL.

This clonotype was seen at least ten times. The genes are TRBV6-1 and TRBJ2-7; 8 bases match TRBD1. V gave up 2 bases and J gave up 0 bases; unmatched junction bases: 3. Germline assignment: CDR1 MNHNS and CDR2 SASEGT. This CDR3 has 15 residues. CDR3 amino acids: CASSETGGSSYEQYF. CDR3 nucleotide sequence: TGTGCCAGCAGTGAAACAGGGGGGAGCTCCTACGAGCAGTACTTC.

This clonotype was seen more than once but under ten times. In DNA, the CDR3 is TGTGCCAGCAGCTTAGCGAAAGAGACTAGCGGGAGGGCCGGACAAGAGACCCAGTACTTC. Translation gives CASSLAKETSGRAGQETQYF. The chain combines TRBV7-9 with TRBJ2-5, with 14 bases lining up with TRBD2. Trimming at V came to 0 bases and at J to 2 bases, leaving 11 bases not matched to a gene. There are 20 residues in the CDR3. Germline V gives CDR1 SEHNR, CDR2 FQNEAQ (reference sequence).

This clonotype was recorded many times. This chain links TRBV6-5 with TRBJ2-1; the match to TRBD2 covers 13 bases. Germline V CDR1 and CDR2: MNHEY, SVGAGI. Unmatched junction bases numbered 12, after V lost 2 bases and J lost 8 bases. The CDR3 covers 18 residues. The CDR3 coding sequence is TGTGCCAGCAGTTACGAAGGGTGGACTAGCGGGAGTTTCTATGAGCAGTTCTTC. Amino acid sequence: CASSYEGWTSGSFYEQFF.

This chain joins TRBV3-1 and TRBJ2-1, with 14 positions matching TRBD2. Germline values: CDR1 LGHDT, CDR2 YNNKEL (reference sequence). The CDR3 covers 17 residues. V shed 4 bases and J 4 bases; nucleotides not matched to a gene: 6. The CDR3 sequence: CASSRRLAGGAYNEQFF. Written as DNA, the CDR3 is TGTGCCAGCAGCCGACGACTAGCGGGAGGGGCTTACAATGAGCAGTTCTTC.

This clonotype was seen ten or more times. At one boundary the junction diverges from the germline segment, which might be a read error. V and J are TRBV7-7 and TRBJ2-1, with 8 nucleotides matching TRBD2. Germline CDR1 reads SSHAT; CDR2 reads FNYEAQ (reference sequence). CDR3 size: 15 residues. CDR3 in amino acids: CASSLESGSYNEQFF. CDR3 bases: TGTGCTAGCAGCTTAGAAAGCGGGAGTTACAATGAGCAGTTCTTC.

This clonotype was detected only a few times. The chain employs TRBV10-3 and TRBJ1-1, with TRBD1 as a possible D gene (6 bases). The CDR3 extends over 14 amino acids. Germline V gene sequence: CDR1 ENHRY, CDR2 SYGVKD. V was trimmed by 4 bases and J by 3 bases, leaving 12 bases between them. CDR3 bases: TGTGCCATCAGTGGTTCCGGGGGCGACACTGAAGCTTTCTTT. It codes for CAISGSGGDTEAFF.

CDR3 region: CSARRAGGEQYF. As DNA, the CDR3 is TGCAGTGCTAGAAGGGCTGGCGGCGAGCAGTACTTC. This sequence joins TRBV20-1 and TRBJ2-7; the D is unclear. The length of the CDR3 is 12 residues. CDR1 and CDR2 (germline): DFQATT, SNEGSKA (reference sequence). Trimming removed 2 bases from V and 6 bases from J, with 11 bases in between.

The rearrangement joins TRBV6-4 to TRBJ1-1; D is ambiguous. The CDR3 loop spans 13 amino acids. Germline V gene lookup returns CDR1 MRHNA and CDR2 SNTAGT. V was clipped by 6 bases and J by 3 bases, with 11 bases between them. The CDR3 reads CASRRRVYTEAFF. The CDR3 nucleotides are TGTGCCAGCAGGAGGAGGGTGTACACTGAAGCTTTCTTT.

This clonotype was counted between two and nine times. V usage is TRBV13 and J usage is TRBJ1-1; the D gene is possibly TRBD1 (6 bases). Trimming removed 2 bases from V and 6 bases from J, with 31 bases in between. Germline CDR1 is PRHDT and CDR2 is FYEKMQ (reference sequence). The CDR3 is 20 amino acids. CDR3 DNA: TGTGCCAGCAGCTTACGCATAAAAGGGGTACAGGGAGAGGAGCTACCTGAAGCTTTCTTT. Translated: CASSLRIKGVQGEELPEAFF. The full variable domain, in which reference TRBV13 and TRBJ1-1 provide the parts outside the CDR3, is AAGVIQSPRHLIKEKRETATLKCYPIPRHDTVYWYQQGPGQDPQFLISFYEKMQSDKGSIPDRFSAQQFSDYHSELNMSSLELGDSALYFCASSLRIKGVQGEELPEAFFGQGTRLTVV.

A few counts support this clonotype. The CDR3 region has the DNA TGTGCCAGCATCGAGGGACGTGGGCTCACCTACGAGCAGTACTTC. Translated: CASIEGRGLTYEQYF. The J gene is TRBJ2-7, the V gene TRBV28; D is tentatively TRBD1 or TRBD2 (5 bases each). The CDR3 is 15 residues long. V lost 7 bases to trimming and J lost 2 bases, with 18 bases between them. The germline V gene has CDR1 MDHEN and CDR2 SYDVKM. Full variable domain (rest looked up from reference TRBV28 and TRBJ2-7): DVKVTQSSRYLVKRTGEKVFLECVQDMDHENMFWYRQDPGLGLRLIYFSYDVKMKEKGDIPEGYSVSREKKERFSLILESASTNQTSMYLCASIEGRGLTYEQYFGPGTRLTVT.

This clonotype was recorded at least ten times. V usage is TRBV25-1 and J usage is TRBJ2-7, with TRBD2 matching 7 bases. J lost 7 bases, V lost 1 base, and 7 bases had no gene match. The CDR3 totals 14 residues. Per germline, CDR1 MGHDK and CDR2 SYGVNS. The CDR3 DNA reads as TGTGCCAGCAGTGAATGGGGGGGAACTGGGGAGCAGTACTTC. It translates to CASSEWGGTGEQYF.